This is a list of T cell receptor beta chains from one sample in a study of neurological immune-mediated disorders. Each CDR3 protein gets one entry after TCRdb re-called the 5' RACE reads with MiXCR. The sample lists 65,000 to 85,000 distinct CDR3 sequences, approximately 3.3% occurring once. The sample consisted of PBMCs. The receptor set was obtained from a woman between 45 and 65 years old with multiple sclerosis. The conserved cysteine and the conserved F or W are not part of the CDR3 here. Size tells how often a clone was seen (once, few, many) or the class of an expanded clone, and some rows leave it out.

abundance	v_gene	j_gene	CDR3aa
-	TRBV29-1	TRBJ2-1	SVRGAGAVNEQF
many	TRBV29-1	TRBJ1-2	SVTDTSGRGYT
many	TRBV4-3	TRBJ2-1	ASSPQSRGLYNEQF
many	TRBV20-1	TRBJ2-3	SASRGSTDTQY
many	TRBV15	TRBJ2-2	ATSNGLARGGELF
many	TRBV27	TRBJ1-6	ASSLLGDSPLH
many	TRBV12-3/TRBV12-4	TRBJ2-7	ASSLRGLAGPRSYEQY
many	TRBV7-9	TRBJ1-2	ASSRVTVDGYT
many	TRBV19	TRBJ1-5	ASSMGINQPQH
many	TRBV11-2	TRBJ1-4	ASTPLSGGEKLF
many	TRBV6-5	TRBJ1-5	ASSYVQGDQPQH
-	TRBV3-1	TRBJ1-6	ASSPRLGDSTLN
many	TRBV5-1	TRBJ2-2	ASSLRAGQGNTGELF
many	TRBV12-3/TRBV12-4	TRBJ1-6	ASSRQGTYSPLH
many	TRBV29-1	TRBJ1-4	SVEDQGVKEKLF
many	TRBV7-2	TRBJ2-3	ASSPRLAGMGDTQY
many	TRBV10-3	TRBJ2-7	AISEFDRGAADPPEQY
many	TRBV7-2	TRBJ2-2	ASSLRTGENTGELF
many	TRBV12-3/TRBV12-4	TRBJ2-7	ASSPRQGGYEQY
many	TRBV20-1	TRBJ1-5	SASPDNNQPQH
many	TRBV6-6	TRBJ2-1	ASSWSSGGSGNEQF
many	TRBV28	TRBJ2-4	ASIDLAKNIQY
many	TRBV20-1	TRBJ2-1	SAKTSGSPAQF
many	TRBV6-2/TRBV6-3	TRBJ1-1	ASKRTGDTEAF
many	TRBV5-1	TRBJ2-1	ASSLGGRGGNNEQF
many	TRBV5-1	TRBJ2-3	ASSLVPTDTQY
few	TRBV19	TRBJ1-5	ASSELTLNQPQH
many	TRBV15	TRBJ2-3	ATSAETPLLAGLTDTQY
few	TRBV4-3	TRBJ2-2	ASSMGGGELF
many	TRBV29-1	TRBJ2-6	SVTTGTGNPGANVLT
many	TRBV12-3/TRBV12-4	TRBJ1-4	ASSLGGRKLF
many	TRBV5-1	TRBJ1-6	ASSGGDSRYSPLH
many	TRBV7-2	TRBJ1-2	ASSASRATGGYT
-	TRBV28	TRBJ2-3	ASSKMSNSRDTQY
many	TRBV28	TRBJ2-3	ASRHRGRDTDTQY